Sequencing of this T cell receptor (beta chain) was carried out in a study of blood T cell repertoires in COVID-19. Original handling: Amplification of reference gene primers was used by the study to estimate nucleated cell counts. TCRdb's table, derived via immunoSEQ multiplex PCR, lists solely in-frame clones and lacks some. The DNA gave D and trimming, while V, J and clone size come from that table. The table lists more than 110,000 clones, less than 85% of them singletons, with under 10% in the top ten. The CDR3 extends over 17 amino acids. The V segment lost 4 bases and the J segment 6 bases; nucleotides outside the gene matches: 12. Germline CDR1 is SGHRS and CDR2 is YFSETQ.

The specimen sequenced was peripheral blood. The V call is TRBV5-1, the J call TRBJ1-4; 10 bases fit TRBD1. This TCR was recovered from a woman of 80 years or more in a cohort sampled during active or convalescent COVID-19. The CDR3 nucleotides read TGCGCCAGCAGCCCCCAAGGGCTAGGGACAGGGGATGAAAAACTGTTTTTT. This codes for CASSPQGLGTGDEKLFF.